A selection of T cell receptor beta chains follows, all from one sample in a study of shared clonotypes between healthy human individuals. Some clones are missing from TCRdb's copy, which holds only in-frame ones; the method was immunoSEQ multiplex PCR. Of some 2,000,000 clones in the sample, 90% to 96% are singletons; the top ten hold approximately 0.13%. The sequenced material came from naive CD4+ T cells sorted from blood. The receptor set was obtained from a man younger than 35 in good health. Each CDR3 is given with its conserved first and last residue. D genes are given only for firm matches. Part of the rows lack a size; the others show once, few, many or a class for expanded clones.

j_gene,v_gene,d_gene,abundance,len,CDR3aa,CDR3nt
TRBJ1-6,TRBV2,.,.,13,CASSESYNSPLHF,TGTGCCAGCAGTGAGTCCTATAATTCACCCCTCCACTTT
TRBJ2-7,TRBV15,.,.,14,CATSDGKNSYEQYF,TGTGCCACCAGTGATGGTAAGAATAGCTACGAGCAGTACTTC
TRBJ2-7,TRBV28,TRBD1,.,15,CASSPPGGSAYEQYF,TGTGCCAGCAGTCCCCCAGGGGGCTCGGCCTACGAGCAGTACTTC
TRBJ1-6,TRBV7-2,.,.,14,CASSLGAGQSPLHF,TGTGCCAGCAGCTTAGGGGCAGGGCAATCACCCCTCCACTTT
TRBJ2-1,TRBV18,.,.,14,CASSPSQGRNEQFF,TGTGCCAGCTCACCGTCGCAGGGTCGGAATGAGCAGTTCTTC
TRBJ2-5,TRBV5-1,.,.,16,CASSLALSQGQETQYF,TGCGCCAGCAGCTTGGCTTTATCACAGGGCCAAGAGACCCAGTACTTC
TRBJ2-3,TRBV2,TRBD1,.,14,CARGTGPITDTQYF,TGTGCCAGGGGGACAGGGCCCATCACAGATACGCAGTATTTT
TRBJ1-4,TRBV2,TRBD1,.,17,CASSVGQGGATNEKLFF,TGTGCCAGCAGTGTGGGACAGGGGGGCGCAACTAATGAAAAACTGTTTTTT
TRBJ2-2,TRBV7-2,TRBD2,.,17,CASSLGPGTSAIGELFF,TGTGCCAGCAGCTTGGGACCCGGGACTAGCGCTATCGGGGAGCTGTTTTTT
TRBJ1-5,TRBV10-3,.,few,12,CAISPGEQPQHF,TGTGCCATCAGCCCGGGGGAGCAGCCCCAGCATTTT
TRBJ1-3,TRBV7-9,.,.,15,CASSLRVESGNTIYF,TGTGCCAGCAGCTTAAGGGTGGAATCTGGAAACACCATATATTTT
TRBJ2-5,TRBV5-1,TRBD1,.,14,CASSFGQGKETQYF,TGCGCCAGCAGCTTCGGACAGGGCAAGGAGACCCAGTACTTC
TRBJ2-3,TRBV2,TRBD2,.,17,CASRSGEGLLGTDTQYF,TGTGCCAGCCGAAGTGGGGAGGGGCTCCTGGGCACAGATACGCAGTATTTT
TRBJ1-2,TRBV6-6,.,once,11,CASPSLLGYTF,TGTGCCAGTCCCTCCCTCCTGGGCTACACCTTC
TRBJ1-5,TRBV6-5,TRBD1,.,14,CASRETGEVQPQHF,TGTGCCAGCAGAGAGACAGGGGAAGTTCAGCCCCAGCATTTT
TRBJ1-3,TRBV28,.,once,12,CASSSTGYRSYF,TGTGCCAGCAGTTCCACAGGGTACCGATCATATTTT